This record covers a single T cell receptor (beta chain). CDR3 length: 13 residues. The ends lost 3 bases at V and 7 bases at J; junction bases unmatched: 1. Germline lookup yields CDR1 SNHLY and CDR2 FYNNEI. The data were taken from a study of T cell responses to AZD1222 COVID-19 vaccine. TCRdb's copy holds only in-frame clones and misses some; the assay was immunoSEQ multiplex PCR. Found here are approximately 110,000 clones, roughly 85% of them singletons; the top ten hold just under 4.5%. This receptor was obtained from an adult who received the AZD1222 COVID-19 vaccine. The chain has TRBV2 and TRBJ2-5; TRBD2 agrees at 11 bases. Material: peripheral blood, obtained 28 days after the second AZD1222 dose. CDR3 coding DNA: TGTGCCAGCAGTGATCTAGCGGGGGGGACCCAGTACTTC. It is translated as CASSDLAGGTQYF.